A single sample is the source of the 9 T cell receptor beta chains below, sequenced in a study of shared clonotypes between healthy human individuals (TCRdb year 2020). The library was obtained by the immunoSEQ multiplex PCR assay. In its TCRdb copy, this immuneACCESS table keeps in-frame sequences only and misses some clones. Where compared with another copy, unresolved V genes explain less than half of these, and the others have no known cause. The sample table records approximately 1,500,000 clones; roughly 96% of these occur just once. About 1.2% of the sample goes to the ten largest clones. Sequencing was done on a sample of naive CD4+ T cells sorted from blood. Read against the paper, the sample's cell subset or site label means: CD45RA+ positively selected. The receptors were sampled from a young man in good health.

The chain uses TRBV28 and TRBJ2-7; TRBD2 might be the D (5 bases). Germline V gene lookup returns CDR1 MDHEN and CDR2 SYDVKM. Trimming stripped 5 bases from V and 2 bases from J, with 19 bases between. The CDR3 is 16 amino acids. The CDR3 here is CASSRYPVLAPYEQYF. The DNA for the CDR3 is TGTGCCAGCAGTCGCTACCCAGTTCTAGCCCCCTACGAGCAGTACTTC.

This clone is a singleton in its sample. The chain couples TRBV27 to TRBJ2-7, with 9 bases aligning to TRBD2. Germline assignment: CDR1 MNHEY and CDR2 SMNVEV (reference sequence). Trimming took 5 bases from V and 2 from J; bases not matched to a gene: 7. The CDR3 is 15 amino acids. CDR3 in amino acids: CASSLAGIGAYEQYF. The CDR3 nucleotides read TGTGCCAGCAGTCTAGCGGGAATTGGAGCCTACGAGCAGTACTTC.

The CDR3 protein is CASSLAPQGRNQPQHF. The CDR3 DNA sequence: TGCGCCAGCAGCTTGGCCCCCCAGGGCCGCAATCAGCCCCAGCATTTT. The V call is TRBV5-1, the J call TRBJ1-5, with D possibly matching TRBD1 (5 bases). Germline V gene data show CDR1 as SGHRS and CDR2 as YFSETQ. The CDR3 extends over 16 amino acids. V shed 0 bases and J shed 2 bases, with 12 bases lying between them.

V usage is TRBV6-5 and J usage is TRBJ2-1; TRBD1 might be the D (6 bases). The CDR3 has 15 amino acids. V was pared by 2 bases and J by 9 bases, with 17 bases between. CDR1 MNHEY and CDR2 SVGAGI come from the germline V gene. In DNA, the CDR3 is TGTGCCAGCAGTTACAAATGGACAGAGAGGGCTGAGCAGTTCTTC. Its protein is CASSYKWTERAEQFF.

The sample holds one count of this clone. The rearrangement joins TRBV27 to TRBJ2-3, with 11 bases identical to TRBD2. CDR3 length: 17 amino acids. The V gene end was trimmed by 4 bases and the J gene end by 7 bases; junction bases not matched to a gene: 13. CDR1 MNHEY and CDR2 SMNVEV come from the germline V gene (reference sequence). The CDR3 sequence: CASSSRLAGRKGHTQYF. In DNA, the CDR3 is TGTGCCAGCAGTTCGAGACTAGCGGGGAGGAAGGGCCATACGCAGTATTTT.

The chain couples TRBV5-1 to TRBJ2-7, with TRBD2 matching over 9 bases. There are 15 residues in the CDR3. The germline CDR1 and CDR2 sequences are SGHRS and YFSETQ. Trimming took 2 bases from V and 3 from J; bases not matched to a gene: 6. DNA of the CDR3: TGCGCCAGCAGCTTATCGCTAGCGGGAAACTACGAGCAGTACTTC. Residues: CASSLSLAGNYEQYF.

The rearrangement joins TRBV30 to TRBJ1-5, with D maybe TRBD1 (5 bases). Trimming removed 3 bases at V and 5 bases at J, with 11 bases between. CDR1 and CDR2 from the germline V gene are GTSNPN and SVGIG (reference sequence). This CDR3 comprises 13 residues. The CDR3 bases are TGTGCCTGGAGCCAGGGTTGGGATCAGCCCCAGCATTTT. It translates to CAWSQGWDQPQHF.

The chain links TRBV9 to TRBJ2-7; D call uncertain. Trimming removed 0 bases from V and 2 bases from J, with 9 bases in between. The CDR3 loop spans 14 amino acids. In germline, CDR1 is SGDLS, CDR2 YYNGEE. CDR3 nucleotides: TGTGCCAGCAGCGTAGGTTTGCCACCCTACGAGCAGTACTTC. This gives the protein CASSVGLPPYEQYF.

The sample holds one count of this clone. The chain carries TRBV14 and TRBJ2-1; 13 bases line up with TRBD2. CDR1 and CDR2 (germline): SGHDN, FVKESK. This CDR3 contains 17 residues. The V gene end was trimmed by 1 base and the J gene end by 9 bases; junction bases not matched to a gene: 9. CDR3 coding DNA: TGTGCCAGCAGCCAAGTTGTTTTTCGGACTAGCGGGAGTGAGCAGTTCTTC. Amino acids: CASSQVVFRTSGSEQFF.